This TCR beta chain was captured in a study of beta chain features in type 1 diabetes. V lost 2 bases, J lost 3 bases, and 13 bases lay in between. CDR3 length: 15 amino acids. Germline CDR1 KGHSH, CDR2 LQKENI. Overall study findings and caveats: In all four CD4+ subsets, TCRB CDR3 length was significantly, moderately reduced in type 1 diabetes. The naive, central memory and Treg TCRB repertoires of patients appeared to be more similar to one another than those of healthy donors.

Expressed TCRB transcripts were sequenced because the entire RNA isolate underwent reverse transcription. Measured with immunoSEQ multiplex PCR; TCRdb has only the in-frame clones, and not every one. The table includes fewer than 550,000 clones, more than 9.5% detected once. Note on this clone: Its antigen is still unknown.

The chain is built from TRBV18 and TRBJ1-1; D not resolved. The clonotype comes from a woman under 30 in good health. The sample was naive CD4+ T cells from blood. The CDR3 loop reads CASSPNKGLDTEAFF. The CDR3 DNA sequence: TGTGCCAGCTCACCAAACAAAGGCCTAGACACTGAAGCTTTCTTT. The full variable domain, rest sourced from reference TRBV18 and TRBJ1-1, is NAGVMQNPRHLVRRRGQEARLRCSPMKGHSHVYWYRQLPEEGLKFMVYLQKENIIDESGMPKERFSAEFPKEGPSILRIQQVVRGDSAAYFCASSPNKGLDTEAFFGQGTRLTVV.